One and the same sample provided the 16 T cell receptor beta chains below, sequenced in a study of blood T cells in healthy people across ages. A second PCR, run for about 6 to 12 cycles, used a sample-barcoded 5' primer plus a J-beta primer mix. MiXCR, run by TCRdb on the 5' RACE reads, gives a single entry per CDR3 protein. The sample has 1.5 million to 2 million distinct CDR3 sequences, over 25% seen once; the top ten hold about 7.7%. Source material: blood. The receptors derive from a woman in her 30s in good health.

Details on this clonotype: Sequence at one end of the junction differs from germline and may be a read error. The J gene is TRBJ2-7, the V gene TRBV9, with D maybe TRBD2 (6 bases). The CDR3 contains 14 residues. Germline assignment: CDR1 SGDLS and CDR2 YYNGEE. The CDR3 protein is CACSVGSGSYEQYF. As DNA, the CDR3 is TGTGCCTGCAGCGTAGGTTCCGGGAGCTACGAGCAGTACTTC.

This clonotype has only a few counts. This chain uses TRBV12-3 or TRBV12-4 with TRBJ2-1, with 8 positions matching TRBD2. The CDR3 loop spans 16 amino acids. Trimming took 6 bases from V and 7 from J; bases not matched to a gene: 14. CDR3 sequence reads: CASSRDIAGKRNEQFF. The CDR3, as DNA: TGTGCCAGCAGCCGGGATATAGCGGGGAAAAGAAATGAGCAGTTCTTC.

V gene TRBV19 combines with J gene TRBJ2-5; D ambiguous. CDR1 LNHDA and CDR2 SQIVND come from the germline V gene (reference sequence). Trimming removed 9 bases at V and 11 bases at J, with 25 bases between. The CDR3 is 14 residues long. Here the CDR3 DNA reads TGTGCCAGCAGCCCCAACGACGCCCGCTTTGAGCAGTACTTC. Encoded protein: CASSPNDARFEQYF.

This clonotype was observed a single time. Likely a read error: the CDR3 ends without its conserved phenylalanine or tryptophan. The chain combines TRBV7-9 with TRBJ2-3; D possibly matches TRBD1 or TRBD2 (5 bases each). With 5 bases removed from V and 1 base from J, the gap between germline ends came to 13 bases. The CDR3 is made up of 15 amino acids. In germline, CDR1 is SEHNR, CDR2 FQNEAQ (reference sequence). This CDR3 is CASSQPGRRTDTQYV. The CDR3 DNA is TGTGCCAGCAGCCAGCCGGGACGCCGCACAGATACGCAGTATGTT.

The table lists this clonotype with many counts. This chain connects TRBV20-1 to TRBJ2-5, with D possibly matching TRBD2 (6 bases). V lost 1 base, J lost 5 bases, and 11 bases lay in between. Germline-derived CDR1 and CDR2 are DFQATT and SNEGSKA (reference sequence). This CDR3 has 13 amino acids. This CDR3 is CSARVEGRETQYF. In nucleotides, the CDR3 is TGCAGTGCTAGAGTCGAGGGGAGGGAGACCCAGTACTTC.

This clonotype was seen more than once but under ten times. The rearrangement links TRBV7-2 to TRBJ2-7; D unresolved. The CDR3 extends over 11 amino acids. The germline V and J ends were trimmed by 4 bases and 9 bases, with 10 bases remaining between them. Germline CDR1 is SGHTA and CDR2 is FQGNSA. The CDR3 here is CASSSLVGQYF. The CDR3 DNA follows: TGTGCCAGCAGCTCCTTGGTGGGGCAGTACTTC.

This chain uses TRBV19 with TRBJ2-5; no clear D. V was cut by 4 bases and J by 0 bases, with 15 bases left in between. Per germline, CDR1 LNHDA and CDR2 SQIVND (reference sequence). The CDR3 extends over 16 amino acids. The CDR3 coding sequence is TGTGCCAGTAGTAGGCGGTCAGCAAAGTACCAAGAGACCCAGTACTTC. It yields the protein CASSRRSAKYQETQYF.

This chain joins TRBV9 and TRBJ1-2; tentative D call: TRBD1 (5 bases). Trimming took 2 bases from V and 5 from J, leaving 19 bases between them. Germline values: CDR1 SGDLS, CDR2 YYNGEE. CDR3 length: 16 residues. The CDR3 is CASSVEGGAGGYGYTF. CDR3 nucleotides: TGTGCCAGCAGCGTCGAAGGCGGGGCAGGCGGGTATGGCTACACCTTC.

The chain joins TRBV7-6 to TRBJ2-7; D gene uncertain. From germline, CDR1 is SGHVS and CDR2 FNYEAQ. The CDR3 runs to 13 residues. Trimming removed 4 bases from V and 6 bases from J, with 13 bases in between. In nucleotides, the CDR3 is TGTGCCAGCAGCTCCCTCTTAATCTCCGAGCAGTACTTC. Its translation is CASSSLLISEQYF.

V and J are TRBV20-1 and TRBJ1-1; TRBD1 aligns across 10 bases. Trimming at V came to 4 bases and at J to 1 base, leaving 9 bases not matched to a gene. Germline values: CDR1 DFQATT, CDR2 SNEGSKA (reference sequence). The CDR3 consists of 16 residues. CDR3 in amino acids: CSAMTGGELWNTEAFF. For the CDR3, the DNA is TGCAGTGCTATGACAGGGGGCGAATTGTGGAACACTGAAGCTTTCTTT.

The chain has TRBV25-1 and TRBJ1-2; 8 nucleotides agree with TRBD1. Trimming removed 0 bases from V and 6 bases from J; junction bases left unmatched: 3. CDR1 is MGHDK, CDR2 SYGVNS, per germline. This CDR3 contains 14 residues. CDR3 sequence reads: CASSEYRTGNGYTF. The CDR3 DNA reads as TGTGCCAGCAGTGAATATAGGACAGGGAATGGCTACACCTTC.

Comments on this clonotype: One end of the junction is discordant with germline, which a read error may explain. This chain links TRBV20-1 with TRBJ2-1, with no clear D. Germline V CDR1 and CDR2: DFQATT, SNEGSKA (reference sequence). This CDR3 region has 12 residues. CDR3 in DNA: TGCAGGGCTAGGCACATCGGTAGTGAGCAGTTCTTC. Residues: CRARHIGSEQFF.

This clonotype was counted many times. The chain carries TRBV7-2 and TRBJ2-7; D may be TRBD1 or TRBD2 (5 bases each). This CDR3 region has 16 residues. Trimming pared 1 base from V and 0 bases from J, leaving 13 bases between. CDR1 is SGHTA and CDR2 is FQGNSA in the germline V gene. CDR3 bases: TGTGCCAGCAGCTTAGTAGGGACCGCGAGCTCCTACGAGCAGTACTTC. Amino acid sequence: CASSLVGTASSYEQYF.

The rearrangement joins TRBV9 to TRBJ2-4; 10 nucleotides line up with TRBD2. This CDR3 has 14 amino acids. J was trimmed by 5 bases and V by 3 bases; bases with no gene match: 2. CDR1 is SGDLS, CDR2 YYNGEE, per germline. In DNA form, the CDR3 reads TGTGCCAGCAGCGGAGGGACTAGCGAAAACATTCAGTACTTC. Protein: CASSGGTSENIQYF.

The J gene is TRBJ2-7, the V gene TRBV3-1; possibly TRBD1 or TRBD2 for D (5 bases each). Germline-derived CDR1 and CDR2 are LGHDT and YNNKEL (reference sequence). Trimming stripped 2 bases from V and 2 bases from J, with 13 bases between. CDR3 size: 15 residues. CDR3: CASSQSGTRTYEQYF. In nucleotides, the CDR3 is TGTGCCAGCAGCCAATCCGGGACGCGGACCTACGAGCAGTACTTC.

The chain joins TRBV12-3 or TRBV12-4 to TRBJ2-1; 10 bases map to TRBD2. This CDR3 has 18 amino acids. Losses at the gene ends were 2 bases for V and 1 base for J; bases not matched to a gene: 8. CDR3 bases: TGTGCCAGCAGTTTACTCTCTAGCGGGAGAGGGTCCTACAATGAGCAGTTCTTC. It yields the protein CASSLLSSGRGSYNEQFF.